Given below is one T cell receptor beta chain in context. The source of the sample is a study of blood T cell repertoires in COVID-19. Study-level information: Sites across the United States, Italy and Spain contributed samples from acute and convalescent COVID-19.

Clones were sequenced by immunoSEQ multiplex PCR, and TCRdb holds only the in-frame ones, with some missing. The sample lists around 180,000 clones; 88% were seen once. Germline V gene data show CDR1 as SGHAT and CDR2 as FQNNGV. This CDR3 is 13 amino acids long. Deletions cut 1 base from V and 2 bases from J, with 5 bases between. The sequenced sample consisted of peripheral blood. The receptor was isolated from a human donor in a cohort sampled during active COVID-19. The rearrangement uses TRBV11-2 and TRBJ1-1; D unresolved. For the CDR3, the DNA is TGTGCCAGCAGCTTAGTCCGTAACACTGAAGCTTTCTTT. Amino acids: CASSLVRNTEAFF.